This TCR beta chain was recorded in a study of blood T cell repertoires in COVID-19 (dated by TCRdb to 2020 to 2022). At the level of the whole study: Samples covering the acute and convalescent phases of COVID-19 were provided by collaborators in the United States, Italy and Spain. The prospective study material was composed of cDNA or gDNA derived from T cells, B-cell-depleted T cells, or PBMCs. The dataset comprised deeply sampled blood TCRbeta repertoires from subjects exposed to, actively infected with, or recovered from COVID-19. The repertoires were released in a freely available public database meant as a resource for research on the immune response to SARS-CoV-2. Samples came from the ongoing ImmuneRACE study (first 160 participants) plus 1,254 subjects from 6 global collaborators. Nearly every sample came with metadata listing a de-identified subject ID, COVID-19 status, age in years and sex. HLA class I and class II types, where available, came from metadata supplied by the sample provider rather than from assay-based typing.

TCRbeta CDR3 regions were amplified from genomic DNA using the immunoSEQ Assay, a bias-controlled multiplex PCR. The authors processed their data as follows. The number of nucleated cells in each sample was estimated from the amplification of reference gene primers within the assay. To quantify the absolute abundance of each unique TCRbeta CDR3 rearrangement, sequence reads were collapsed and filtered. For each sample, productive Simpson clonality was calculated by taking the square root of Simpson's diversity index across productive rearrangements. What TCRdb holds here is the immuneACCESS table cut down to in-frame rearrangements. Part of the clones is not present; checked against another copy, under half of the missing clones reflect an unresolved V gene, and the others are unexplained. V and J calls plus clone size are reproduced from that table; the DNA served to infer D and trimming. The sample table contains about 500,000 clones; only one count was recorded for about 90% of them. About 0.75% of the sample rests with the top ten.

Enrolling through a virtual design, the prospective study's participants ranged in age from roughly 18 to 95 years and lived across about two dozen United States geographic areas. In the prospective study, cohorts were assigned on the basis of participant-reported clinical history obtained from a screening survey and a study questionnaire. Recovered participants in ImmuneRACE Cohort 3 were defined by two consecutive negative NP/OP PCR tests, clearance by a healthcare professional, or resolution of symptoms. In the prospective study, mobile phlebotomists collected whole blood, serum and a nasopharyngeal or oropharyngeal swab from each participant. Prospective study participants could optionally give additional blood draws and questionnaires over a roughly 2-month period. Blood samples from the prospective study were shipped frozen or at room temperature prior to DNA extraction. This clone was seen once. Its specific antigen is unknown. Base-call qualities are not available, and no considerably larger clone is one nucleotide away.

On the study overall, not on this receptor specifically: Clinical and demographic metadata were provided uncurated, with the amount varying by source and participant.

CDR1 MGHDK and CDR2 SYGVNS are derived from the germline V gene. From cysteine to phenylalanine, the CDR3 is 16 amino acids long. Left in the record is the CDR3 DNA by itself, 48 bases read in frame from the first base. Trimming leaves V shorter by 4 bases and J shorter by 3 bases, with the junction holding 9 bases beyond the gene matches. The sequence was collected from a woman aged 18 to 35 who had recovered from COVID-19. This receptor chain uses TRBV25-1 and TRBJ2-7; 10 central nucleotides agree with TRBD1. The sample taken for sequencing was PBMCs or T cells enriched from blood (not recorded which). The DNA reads TGTGCCAGCAGTGGTCACCCGGGACAGGGGTTCTACGAGCAGTACTTC. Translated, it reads CASSGHPGQGFYEQYF.